These 24 T cell receptor beta chains were all obtained from the same sample, sequenced in a study of T cell changes during pregnancy in multiple sclerosis. TCRdb keeps only in-frame clones here, not all; method: immunoSEQ multiplex PCR. Seen here are more than 35,000 clones, more than 75% observed once, and the top ten hold over 0.5%. The sequences come from CD4+ T cells from peripheral blood mononuclear cells, collected in the first trimester of pregnancy. These receptors were obtained from a female donor with multiple sclerosis, enrolled in a pregnancy study.

The rearrangement joins TRBV5-1 to TRBJ2-3; 8 nucleotides line up with TRBD1. In germline, CDR1 is SGHRS, CDR2 YFSETQ. The CDR3 runs to 17 residues. The trim removed 0 bases at V and 1 base at J, leaving 7 bases unmatched. For the CDR3, the DNA is TGCGCCAGCAGCTTGGCCCGACAGGGGTTGGGCACAGATACGCAGTATTTT. This encodes CASSLARQGLGTDTQYF.

J is TRBJ1-1 and V is TRBV5-4; 9 nucleotides agree with TRBD1. V shed 4 bases, J shed 3 bases, and the junction held 7 bases outside the gene matches. The CDR3 runs to 15 residues. The germline V gene has CDR1 SGHNT and CDR2 YYREEE (reference sequence). CDR3 loop: CASSPPGQGYTEAFF. DNA for the CDR3: TGTGCCAGCAGCCCGCCGGGACAGGGCTACACTGAAGCTTTCTTT.

The gene calls are TRBV30 and TRBJ1-1; D remains unclear. Germline lookup yields CDR1 GTSNPN and CDR2 SVGIG (reference sequence). The CDR3 spans 11 residues. V dropped 1 base and J dropped 7 bases, with 7 bases sitting between them. The CDR3 coding sequence is TGTGCCTGGAGTGCCTCAGGTGAAGCTTTCTTT. This gives the protein CAWSASGEAFF.

This chain uses TRBV5-1 with TRBJ1-1, with TRBD1 matching over 8 bases. The germline CDR1 and CDR2 sequences are SGHRS and YFSETQ. The V segment lost 0 bases and the J segment 6 bases; nucleotides outside the gene matches: 4. The CDR3 covers 14 residues. The CDR3 here is CASSLEDRASEAFF. CDR3 coding DNA: TGCGCCAGCAGCTTGGAGGACAGGGCTTCTGAAGCTTTCTTT. The whole variable domain, remainder taken from reference TRBV5-1 and TRBJ1-1, is KAGVTQTPRYLIKTRGQQVTLSCSPISGHRSVSWYQQTPGQGLQFLFEYFSETQRNKGNFPGRFSGRQFSNSRSEMNVSTLELGDSALYLCASSLEDRASEAFFGQGTRLTVV.

The sample holds a few counts of this clone. V and J are TRBV5-1 and TRBJ2-1; TRBD2 aligns across 8 bases. CDR1 and CDR2 (germline): SGHRS, YFSETQ. CDR3 length equals 15 residues. The J segment lost 8 bases and the V segment lost 1 base, leaving 8 bases of the junction unmatched. The CDR3 loop is CASSLRGGGPHEQFF. The CDR3 region has the DNA TGCGCCAGCAGCTTGCGGGGGGGAGGGCCCCATGAGCAGTTCTTC.

The V gene is TRBV18, the J gene TRBJ2-3, with D possibly TRBD2 on 6 matching bases. V was clipped by 0 bases and J by 7 bases, with 11 bases between them. The germline V gene has CDR1 KGHSH and CDR2 LQKENI. CDR3 length equals 14 residues. The CDR3 loop is CASSPPNGGNTQYF. The CDR3 nucleotides read TGTGCCAGCTCACCACCGAATGGCGGGAATACGCAGTATTTT.

Concerning this clone: Other DNA sequences in this specimen translate into the identical CDR3. The chain couples TRBV28 to TRBJ1-5; TRBD1 matches at 8 bases. Germline-derived CDR1 and CDR2 are MDHEN and SYDVKM. The junction had 6 bases not matched to a gene; V was cut back by 6 bases and J by 2 bases. The CDR3 consists of 15 residues. In nucleotides, the CDR3 is TGTGCCAGCAGCCCCGACAGGGGAGGCAATCAGCCCCAGCATTTT. Amino acids: CASSPDRGGNQPQHF.

The V gene is TRBV5-4, the J gene TRBJ1-3, with D perhaps TRBD1 (5 bases). Trimming took 3 bases from V and 0 from J, leaving 10 bases between them. The germline CDR1 and CDR2 sequences are SGHNT and YYREEE (reference sequence). This CDR3 has 15 residues. The CDR3 sequence: CASSYDSHSGNTIYF. The CDR3 nucleotides read TGTGCCAGCAGCTATGACAGCCACTCTGGAAACACCATATATTTT.

The chain links TRBV7-8 to TRBJ1-1; 9 bases align to TRBD1. The CDR3 loop spans 14 amino acids. Germline V gives CDR1 SGHVS, CDR2 FQNEAQ. The trim removed 5 bases at V and 1 base at J, leaving 2 bases unmatched. In nucleotides, the CDR3 is TGTGCCAGCAGCGCACAGGGGGCGAACACTGAAGCTTTCTTT. Translating gives CASSAQGANTEAFF.

In nucleotides, the CDR3 is TGCGCCAGCAGCCCCACGCTCGCGGGACAGGGGATTCCAGATACGCAGTATTTT. It is translated as CASSPTLAGQGIPDTQYF. This chain joins TRBV5-1 and TRBJ2-3; TRBD1 matches 10 bases. The V gene end was trimmed by 4 bases and the J gene end by 4 bases; junction bases not matched to a gene: 15. The CDR3 loop spans 18 amino acids. Per germline, CDR1 SGHRS and CDR2 YFSETQ.

This CDR3 reads CASSVLGTSGRAGANVLTF. CDR3 bases: TGTGCCAGCAGCGTGCTCGGTACTAGCGGGAGAGCGGGGGCCAACGTCCTGACTTTC. This sequence joins TRBV9 and TRBJ2-6, with 11 bases that match TRBD2. The junction had 11 bases not matched to a gene; V was cut back by 2 bases and J by 4 bases. Looked up from germline, CDR1 is SGDLS and CDR2 is YYNGEE. The CDR3 sequence is 19 residues long.

V gene TRBV6-1 combines with J gene TRBJ2-1; 9 nucleotides line up with TRBD2. The CDR3 loop spans 17 amino acids. With V trimmed by 3 bases and J by 0 bases, 6 bases remained unmatched. Germline values: CDR1 MNHNS, CDR2 SASEGT. CDR3 DNA sequence: TGTGCCAGCAGTGACTTAGGACTAGCGAGCTCCTACAATGAGCAGTTCTTC. Translated, it gives CASSDLGLASSYNEQFF.

This chain uses TRBV30 with TRBJ2-3, with D perhaps TRBD2 (5 bases). V lost 5 bases to trimming and J lost 4 bases, with 10 bases between them. This CDR3 region has 12 residues. Germline loops: CDR1 GTSNPN, CDR2 SVGIG (reference sequence). CDR3 loop: CAWGIGADTQYF. The CDR3 DNA reads as TGTGCCTGGGGGATCGGGGCAGATACGCAGTATTTT.

J is TRBJ1-1 and V is TRBV5-4, with D hard to call. Germline loops: CDR1 SGHNT, CDR2 YYREEE (reference sequence). This CDR3 has 13 residues. V gave up 3 bases and J gave up 1 base, with 7 bases separating them. The CDR3 nucleotides read TGTGCCAGCAGCTCGTCTAGGAACACTGAAGCTTTCTTT. Protein: CASSSSRNTEAFF.

This rearrangement joins TRBV19 to TRBJ1-5; maybe TRBD1 (6 bases). Germline lookup yields CDR1 LNHDA and CDR2 SQIVND (reference sequence). Trimming cost V 6 bases and J 6 bases, with 18 bases left between them. The CDR3 loop spans 15 amino acids. The CDR3 loop reads CASSSTGNQGQPQHF. For the CDR3, the DNA is TGTGCCAGTAGCAGTACAGGGAACCAGGGTCAGCCCCAGCATTTT.

This chain connects TRBV6-1 to TRBJ2-1, with TRBD2 matching 7 bases. This CDR3 comprises 16 residues. J was trimmed by 7 bases and V by 3 bases; bases with no gene match: 12. The germline V gene encodes CDR1 MNHNS and CDR2 SASEGT. Here the CDR3 DNA reads TGTGCCAGCAGTGAGGGGCTAGCGGAGGGCCTGAATGAGCAGTTCTTC. Protein sequence: CASSEGLAEGLNEQFF.

CDR3: CASSLRLAGTEQFF. The CDR3 DNA follows: TGCGCCAGCAGCTTGCGGCTAGCGGGAACTGAGCAGTTCTTC. The chain couples TRBV5-1 to TRBJ2-1; 9 bases agree with TRBD2. The CDR3 has 14 residues. With 1 base clipped from V and 9 bases from J, the junction kept 5 bases outside the gene matches. Per the germline V gene, CDR1 is SGHRS and CDR2 is YFSETQ.

This chain connects TRBV7-2 to TRBJ1-2; tentatively, D is TRBD1 (6 bases). The CDR3 length is 14 residues. Germline assignment: CDR1 SGHTA and CDR2 FQGNSA. Between the trimmed V and J ends, which lost 5 bases and 2 bases, there was a span of 12 bases. The CDR3 DNA reads TGTGCCAGCAGCCCGTGGACAGACAACTATGGCTACACCTTC. It specifies CASSPWTDNYGYTF.

The V and J genes are TRBV27 and TRBJ1-1, with TRBD1 as a possible D gene (5 bases). V lost 2 bases and J 1 base, leaving 5 bases between the germline ends. This CDR3 comprises 13 residues. Germline lookup yields CDR1 MNHEY and CDR2 SMNVEV (reference sequence). The CDR3 sequence is CASSLRGNTEAFF. CDR3 in DNA: TGTGCCAGCAGTTTAAGGGGGAACACTGAAGCTTTCTTT.

The CDR3 DNA reads as TGTGCCAGCAGTGAAAGGGGCAACAATGAGCAGTTCTTC. Residues: CASSERGNNEQFF. This chain joins TRBV6-1 and TRBJ2-1, with a tentative D call TRBD1 (5 bases). The germline V gene has CDR1 MNHNS and CDR2 SASEGT. The CDR3 consists of 13 residues. Trimming stripped 2 bases from V and 5 bases from J, with 7 bases between.

V is TRBV5-1 and J is TRBJ1-4, with D perhaps matching TRBD1 (5 bases). Germline V lookup: CDR1 SGHRS, CDR2 YFSETQ. V shed 0 bases and J shed 7 bases, with 10 bases lying between them. This CDR3 comprises 14 residues. The CDR3 DNA sequence: TGCGCCAGCAGCTTGGTAGGGGAGGGTGAAAAACTGTTTTTT. Translation gives CASSLVGEGEKLFF.

V usage is TRBV9 and J usage is TRBJ1-4, with 7 bases aligning to TRBD1. CDR3 length: 15 residues. Trimming took 2 bases from V and 8 from J; bases not matched to a gene: 9. Germline values: CDR1 SGDLS, CDR2 YYNGEE. This CDR3 is CASSVGDRVKEKLFF. The CDR3 region has the DNA TGTGCCAGCAGCGTCGGAGACAGGGTAAAAGAAAAACTGTTTTTT.

This sequence joins TRBV6-5 and TRBJ2-2, with a possible D match to TRBD1 (5 bases). V lost 8 bases and J 0 bases, leaving 10 bases between the germline ends. The CDR3 length is 14 residues. In germline, CDR1 is MNHEY, CDR2 SVGAGI. The CDR3 DNA follows: TGTGCCAGCGTGGCAGGGTCGAACACCGGGGAGCTGTTTTTT. This sequence encodes CASVAGSNTGELFF.

This chain joins TRBV5-1 and TRBJ1-3; 7 nucleotides align to TRBD1. This CDR3 region has 15 residues. Unmatched junction bases numbered 7, after V lost 3 bases and J lost 4 bases. Germline CDR1 SGHRS, CDR2 YFSETQ. The CDR3 region is CASSSVPDRGNTIYF. CDR3 coding DNA: TGCGCCAGCAGCTCCGTACCGGACAGGGGAAACACCATATATTTT.